Sequencing of this T cell receptor beta chain was carried out in a study of siplizumab effects on memory and regulatory T cells. TCRdb's table, derived via immunoSEQ multiplex PCR, lists solely in-frame clones and lacks some. Among 97,000 or so clones listed, about 90% were seen once. Trimming removed 6 bases from V and 2 bases from J, with 10 bases in between. Per the germline V gene, CDR1 is MNHEY and CDR2 is SVGAGI. The CDR3 has 13 residues. This clonotype was sampled from a human donor in good health. This sequence joins TRBV6-5 and TRBJ1-1, with D hard to call. Sequenced: CD4+ T cells sorted from blood. CDR3 nucleotide sequence: TGTGCCAGCAGCCGGACCGCAAACACTGAAGCTTTCTTT. This translates into CASSRTANTEAFF.